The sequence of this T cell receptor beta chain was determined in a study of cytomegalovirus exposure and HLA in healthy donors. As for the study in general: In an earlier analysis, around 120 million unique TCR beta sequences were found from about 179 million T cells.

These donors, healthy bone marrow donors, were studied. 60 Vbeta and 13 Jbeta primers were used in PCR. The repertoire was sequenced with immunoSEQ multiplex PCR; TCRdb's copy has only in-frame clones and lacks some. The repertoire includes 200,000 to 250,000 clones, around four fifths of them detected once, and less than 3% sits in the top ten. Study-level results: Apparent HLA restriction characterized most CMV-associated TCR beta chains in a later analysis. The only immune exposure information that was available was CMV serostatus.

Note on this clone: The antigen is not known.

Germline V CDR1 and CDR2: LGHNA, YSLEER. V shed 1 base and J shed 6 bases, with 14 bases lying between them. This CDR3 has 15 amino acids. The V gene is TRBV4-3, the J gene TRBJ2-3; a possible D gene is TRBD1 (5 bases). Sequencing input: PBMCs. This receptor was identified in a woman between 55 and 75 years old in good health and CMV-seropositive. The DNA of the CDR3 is TGCGCCAGCAGCCAAGGGGGCCTCGCATACGATACGCAGTATTTT. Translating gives CASSQGGLAYDTQYF.